The 6 T cell receptor beta chains in this list originate from one sample, sequenced in a study of blood T cell repertoires in COVID-19. TCRdb's table, derived via immunoSEQ multiplex PCR, lists solely in-frame clones and lacks some. Here the sample spans approximately 99,000 clones, roughly 86% being singletons. Material for sequencing was peripheral blood. The receptors shown here come from a human donor in a cohort sampled during active COVID-19.

J is TRBJ2-3 and V is TRBV6-2 or TRBV6-3; 9 bases are shared with TRBD1. Germline V gene lookup returns CDR1 MNHEY and CDR2 SVGEGT. The CDR3 is 14 amino acids. The V gene end was trimmed by 8 bases and the J gene end by 1 base; junction bases not matched to a gene: 4. As DNA, the CDR3 is TGTGCCAGCTGCCGGGACAGGGGCACAGATACGCAGTATTTT. As protein: CASCRDRGTDTQYF.

The V call is TRBV10-1, the J call TRBJ2-7; D remains ambiguous. This CDR3 is built from 14 residues. Germline loops: CDR1 WNHNN, CDR2 SYGVQD (reference sequence). The ends were cut back, 0 bases at V and 4 bases at J, with 10 bases in the middle. CDR3 region: CASSESICRYEQYF. CDR3 sequence (DNA): TGCGCCAGCAGTGAGTCGATTTGCAGGTACGAGCAGTACTTC.

The chain couples TRBV2 to TRBJ2-1, with D possibly being TRBD1 (6 bases). Trimming stripped 2 bases from V and 16 bases from J, with 18 bases between. There are 13 residues in the CDR3. Germline V gene sequence: CDR1 SNHLY, CDR2 FYNNEI. CDR3 nucleotides: TGTGCCAGCAGTGAATACAGGACGGCTGGGGGCTTCTTC. This codes for CASSEYRTAGGFF.

The V gene is TRBV9, the J gene TRBJ1-1; 8 nucleotides match TRBD1. The junction had 6 bases not matched to a gene; V was cut back by 4 bases and J by 4 bases. The CDR3 has 14 residues. Germline assignment: CDR1 SGDLS and CDR2 YYNGEE. The CDR3 loop reads CASSFHDRGTEAFF. The CDR3 region has the DNA TGTGCCAGCAGCTTCCACGACAGGGGCACTGAAGCTTTCTTT.

This clone has more than one count but fewer than ten. This chain joins TRBV4-3 and TRBJ1-4; the D gene is possibly TRBD1 (5 bases). This CDR3 has 17 residues. Looked up from germline, CDR1 is LGHNA and CDR2 is YSLEER. Trimming removed 0 bases at V and 0 bases at J, with 11 bases between. The CDR3 reads CASSQESGFATNEKLFF. CDR3 DNA sequence: TGCGCCAGCAGCCAAGAGTCAGGGTTTGCAACTAATGAAAAACTGTTTTTT.

This chain uses TRBV10-3 with TRBJ2-7; 11 positions agree with TRBD1. Germline V gene data show CDR1 as ENHRY and CDR2 as SYGVKD. This CDR3 spans 15 amino acids. J gave up 4 bases and V 2 bases, and 4 bases lay outside the gene matches. CDR3 residues: CAISEPGQGAYEQYF. The CDR3 DNA follows: TGTGCCATCAGTGAGCCCGGACAGGGGGCTTACGAGCAGTACTTC.